This T cell receptor (beta chain) comes out of a study of cytomegalovirus exposure and HLA in healthy donors. PCR used 60 Vbeta primers and 13 Jbeta primers. Only in-frame clones appear in the TCRdb table, and some are missing; sequencing was by immunoSEQ multiplex PCR. The sample shows over 150,000 clones, roughly four fifths of them seen only once. This receptor was obtained from a man aged 50-59 years in good health and CMV-seronegative. Sequencing input: PBMCs.

CDR3 in DNA: TGTGCCAGCAGCTTCTGGACAGCTTTCTACGAGCAGTACTTC. Its translation is CASSFWTAFYEQYF. The rearrangement links TRBV5-8 to TRBJ2-7, with D perhaps TRBD1 (6 bases). V was pared by 2 bases and J by 3 bases, with 12 bases between. The germline gives CDR1 SGHTS, CDR2 YDEGEE. This CDR3 has 14 amino acids.